This T cell receptor (beta chain) appears in the sequencing data of a study of OX40 agonist ivuxolimab in advanced cancers. Comment on this clone: Mismatch with germline at one junction end may stem from a read error.

Clones were sequenced by immunoSEQ multiplex PCR, and TCRdb holds only the in-frame ones, with some missing. The sample includes about 73,000 clones, roughly 86% seen only once; the top ten take approximately 0.7%. CDR1 and CDR2 (germline): SNHLY, FYNNEI. The CDR3 covers 12 residues. V usage is TRBV2 and J usage is TRBJ2-4; D gene ambiguous. The sample consisted of CD4+ or CD8+ T cells sorted from blood, taken in a trial of the OX40 agonist ivuxolimab. The TCR comes from an adult with an advanced solid tumor such as melanoma, head and neck, liver or kidney cancer. The CDR3 loop reads CASSLFVPGRKF. The CDR3 DNA reads TGTGCCAGCAGTCTCTTCGTTCCGGGCCGGAAGTTC.